This T cell receptor beta chain was sequenced for a study of Graves' ophthalmopathy and Graves' hyperthyroidism. Broader study findings: The model forecast ophthalmopathy progression, reaching 70.59% sensitivity and around 72% specificity. Most thyroid clonotypes expanded beyond 0.001 frequency were also found in blood.

CAS ≥3, NOSPECS ≥4, moderate-to-severe activity and duration under 3 months marked donors with ophthalmopathy. The diagnosis combined clinical symptoms, thyroxine, TRAb, thyroid ultrasound and orbital computed tomography scans. Researchers took RNA transcripts and amplified TCR beta CDR3 regions from them. The authors performed first-round RT-PCR with HTBI primers and then a second-round multiplex PCR. TCRdb itself ran the multiplex PCR reads through MiXCR, one entry per CDR3 protein. The repertoire has 740,000 or so distinct CDR3 sequences, roughly two fifths of them found once; the top ten carry around 40%. For this clonotype: Its antigen is unknown.

The source is an adult man with Graves' ophthalmopathy. The sample consisted of peripheral blood.

The CDR3 sequence: CASSVQGEAFF. Written as DNA, the CDR3 is TGTGCCAGTAGCGTACAGGGGGAAGCTTTCTTT. This chain connects TRBV19 to TRBJ1-1, with TRBD1 identical over 7 bases. CDR3 size: 11 residues. V lost 6 bases and J lost 8; bases outside the gene matches: 3. CDR1 and CDR2 from the germline V gene are LNHDA and SQIVND (reference sequence). Full variable domain (outside the CDR3, taken from reference TRBV19 and TRBJ1-1): DGGITQSPKYLFRKEGQNVTLSCEQNLNHDAMYWYRQDPGQGLRLIYYSQIVNDFQKGDIAEGYSVSREKKESFPLTVTSAQKNPTAFYLCASSVQGEAFFGQGTRLTVV.